These T cell receptor beta chains were read from a single sample in a study of regulatory T cells in long-lasting Graves disease. One entry per CDR3 protein, called by TCRdb with MiXCR from the multiplex PCR reads. The table shows roughly 410,000 distinct CDR3 sequences, with 14% to 15% occurring only once. The data also belong to a second study, concerning T cells in Graves' hyperthyroidism and ophthalmopathy.

This specimen was peripheral blood mononuclear cells (PBMCs), taken at new diagnosis, from a patient treated with antithyroid drugs. The receptors stem from a woman in her 40s with Graves disease. The CDR3 runs from the conserved cysteine through the conserved F or W. D genes are given only for firm matches. Expanded clones are given a class, and other clones once, few, many or no size at all.

clone_size	v_call	d_call	j_call	cdr3_length	cdr3_aa	cdr3_nt
many	TRBV28	NA	TRBJ1-4	15	CASRGDNRFEEKLFF	TGTGCCAGCAGAGGGGACAATCGTTTTGAAGAAAAACTGTTTTTT
NA	TRBV9	NA	TRBJ2-1	15	CASSVESVSYNEQFF	TGTGCCAGCAGCGTAGAATCGGTCTCCTACAATGAGCAGTTCTTC
many	TRBV5-6	NA	TRBJ1-1	15	CASSPRLGLGTPAFF	TGTGCCAGCAGCCCCAGGTTGGGCCTTGGGACTCCAGCTTTCTTT
NA	TRBV4-1	TRBD1	TRBJ2-2	17	CASSQMGQGADTGELFF	TGCGCCAGCAGCCAAATGGGACAGGGGGCGGACACCGGGGAGCTGTTTTTT
NA	TRBV2	TRBD1	TRBJ1-5	16	CASTTGGDRGWQPQHF	TGTGCCAGCACAACAGGGGGGGACAGGGGTTGGCAGCCCCAGCATTTT
many	TRBV2	NA	TRBJ1-5	16	CASRKEGPGGNQPQHF	TGTGCCAGCAGGAAGGAAGGACCCGGGGGCAATCAGCCCCAGCATTTT
NA	TRBV20-1	NA	TRBJ1-1	15	CSARDVRQMNTEAFF	TGCAGTGCTAGAGATGTTAGACAGATGAACACTGAAGCTTTCTTT
NA	TRBV20-1	TRBD2	TRBJ2-1	17	CSARDRTGGSSYNEQFF	TGCAGTGCTAGAGATCGGACGGGAGGGAGCTCCTACAATGAGCAGTTCTTC
NA	TRBV20-1	TRBD1	TRBJ2-1	15	CGAREDRGLYNEQFF	TGCGGTGCTAGAGAAGACAGGGGGCTTTACAATGAGCAGTTCTTC
NA	TRBV28	NA	TRBJ1-6	12	CALRAGNSPLHF	TGTGCTCTAAGGGCAGGAAATTCACCCCTCCACTTT
NA	TRBV12-3/TRBV12-4	NA	TRBJ1-1	14	CASSLDARAAEAFF	TGTGCCAGCAGTTTAGACGCCAGGGCCGCTGAAGCTTTCTTT
few	TRBV7-6	TRBD2	TRBJ2-1	16	CASSPAGGRAYNEQFF	TGTGCCAGCAGCCCAGCGGGAGGGAGAGCCTACAATGAGCAGTTCTTC
NA	TRBV20-1	TRBD1	TRBJ2-7	13	CSANPRDSYEQYF	TGCAGTGCTAACCCCCGGGACAGCTACGAGCAGTACTTC
NA	TRBV28	TRBD1	TRBJ2-7	16	CAGSSLQGAGTYEQYF	TGTGCCGGCAGTTCATTACAGGGGGCCGGAACCTACGAGCAGTACTTC
many	TRBV6-5	NA	TRBJ1-1	14	CASSYGKGNTEAFF	TGTGCCAGCAGTTACGGGAAGGGGAACACTGAAGCTTTCTTT
NA	TRBV6-2/TRBV6-3	TRBD1	TRBJ2-5	19	CASSYSISGTGVFGETQYF	TGTGCCAGCAGTTACTCCATATCCGGGACAGGGGTTTTCGGGGAGACCCAGTACTTC
NA	TRBV2	TRBD2	TRBJ2-5	14	CASRGTSDQESQYF	TGTGCCAGCAGGGGGACTAGCGACCAAGAGTCCCAGTACTTC
NA	TRBV15	NA	TRBJ1-5	14	CATSRGEGDQPQHF	TGTGCCACCAGCAGAGGGGAAGGGGATCAGCCCCAGCATTTT
many	TRBV12-3/TRBV12-4	NA	TRBJ2-2	15	CASSQRLLNTGELFF	TGTGCCAGCAGTCAGAGGTTACTCAACACCGGGGAGCTGTTTTTT
many	TRBV27	NA	TRBJ1-1	14	CASRFLGGNTEAFF	TGTGCCAGCAGATTCTTAGGTGGGAACACTGAAGCTTTCTTT
few	TRBV28	TRBD1	TRBJ1-2	14	CASSSDREVGGYTF	TGTGCCAGCAGTTCGGACAGGGAGGTGGGAGGCTACACCTTC
many	TRBV29-1	TRBD1	TRBJ2-7	16	CSVEGGTGQSSYEQYF	TGCAGCGTTGAAGGGGGGACAGGCCAAAGCTCCTACGAGCAGTACTTC
NA	TRBV20-1	NA	TRBJ1-2	14	CSASTDPTNYGYTF	TGCAGTGCTTCCACGGACCCGACTAACTATGGCTACACCTTC
few	TRBV6-1	TRBD2	TRBJ2-5	17	CASSTIGGGGSGETQYF	TGTGCCAGCAGTACTATCGGCGGGGGGGGCAGCGGAGAGACCCAGTACTTC
few	TRBV19	TRBD1	TRBJ2-3	15	CASYPGQGLSDTQYF	TGTGCCAGTTACCCGGGACAGGGGTTGTCGGATACGCAGTATTTT
NA	TRBV5-1	NA	TRBJ2-5	9	CASRETQYF	TGTGCCAGCAGAGAGACCCAGTACTTC
many	TRBV29-1	TRBD1	TRBJ2-1	15	CSVDLAGGSYNEQFF	TGCAGCGTTGATCTGGCAGGGGGAAGCTACAATGAGCAGTTCTTC
many	TRBV5-1	NA	TRBJ2-7	14	CASSGGDGFYEQYF	TGCGCCAGCAGCGGAGGGGACGGGTTCTACGAGCAGTACTTC
many	TRBV2	TRBD1	TRBJ1-5	16	CASSGVSGGDNQPQHF	TGTGCCAGCAGTGGGGTATCAGGGGGGGACAATCAGCCCCAGCATTTT
many	TRBV28	NA	TRBJ2-7	14	CASSREAGAYEQYF	TGTGCCAGCAGTCGAGAGGCAGGGGCCTACGAGCAGTACTTC
many	TRBV11-2	NA	TRBJ1-6	15	CASSTISGSGSPLHF	TGTGCCAGCAGCACGATCTCCGGATCGGGTTCACCCCTCCACTTT
many	TRBV2	TRBD2	TRBJ2-1	14	CASSGLAEYNEQFF	TGTGCCAGCAGCGGACTAGCGGAGTACAATGAGCAGTTCTTC
many	TRBV11-2	NA	TRBJ2-7	11	CASSRLDEQYF	TGTGCCAGCAGCCGGCTGGACGAGCAGTACTTC
NA	TRBV28	TRBD1	TRBJ2-1	15	CASSLADRGWDEQFF	TGTGCCAGCAGTCTCGCTGACAGGGGGTGGGATGAGCAGTTCTTC
NA	TRBV5-1	NA	TRBJ2-1	20	CASSLALPSRGTTTYNEQFF	TGCGCCAGCAGCTTGGCCTTACCTTCAAGGGGGACAACGACCTATAATGAGCAGTTCTTC
few	TRBV5-1	TRBD1	TRBJ2-7	15	CASSLGGTEFYEQYF	TGCGCCAGCAGCTTGGGGGGGACAGAATTCTACGAGCAGTACTTC
many	TRBV28	NA	TRBJ2-1	15	CASSLYGELYNEQFF	TGTGCCAGCAGTTTATATGGGGAGCTCTACAATGAGCAGTTCTTC
many	TRBV28	NA	TRBJ2-1	12	CASSPNYNEQFF	TGTGCCAGCAGCCCAAATTACAATGAGCAGTTCTTC
many	TRBV5-1	NA	TRBJ2-3	15	CASRFEVSQTDTQYF	TGCGCCAGCAGATTCGAAGTCTCCCAAACAGATACGCAGTATTTT
many	TRBV28	NA	TRBJ2-1	16	CASSFYVGSSYNEQFF	TGTGCCAGCAGTTTTTATGTGGGTTCCTCCTACAATGAGCAGTTCTTC
many	TRBV5-1	TRBD1	TRBJ2-1	15	CASSLWDRAGGEQFF	TGCGCCAGCAGCTTATGGGACAGGGCCGGGGGTGAGCAGTTCTTC
NA	TRBV30	NA	TRBJ2-1	15	CAWSVRGRGPGWQFF	TGTGCCTGGAGTGTTAGGGGACGAGGTCCAGGGTGGCAGTTCTTC
many	TRBV12-3/TRBV12-4	TRBD1	TRBJ1-2	13	CASSFMTGQGYTF	TGTGCCAGCAGTTTCATGACAGGGCAAGGCTACACCTTC
few	TRBV5-4	NA	TRBJ1-1	16	CASSSSPGPSNTEAFF	TGTGCCAGCAGCTCAAGCCCGGGACCGAGCAACACTGAAGCTTTCTTT
NA	TRBV12-3/TRBV12-4	TRBD2	TRBJ2-7	15	CASSRKSGRSYEQYF	TGTGCCAGCAGTCGTAAAAGCGGGAGGTCCTACGAGCAGTACTTC
NA	TRBV5-1	TRBD1	TRBJ1-2	13	CASGTGDGFGYTF	TGCGCCAGCGGGACAGGGGATGGGTTCGGCTACACCTTC
many	TRBV5-1	NA	TRBJ2-7	13	CASSRGRDYEQYF	TGCGCCAGCAGTAGGGGCAGGGACTACGAGCAGTACTTC
many	TRBV30	NA	TRBJ1-1	13	CAWSHLSNTEAFF	TGTGCCTGGAGTCACTTATCGAACACTGAAGCTTTCTTT
few	TRBV7-2	NA	TRBJ2-5	15	CASSLAWTDQETQYF	TGTGCCAGCAGCTTAGCGTGGACAGACCAAGAGACCCAGTACTTC
NA	TRBV7-9	NA	TRBJ2-2	16	CASSPLLFVTPGELFF	TGTGCCAGCAGCCCTTTATTATTTGTGACCCCCGGGGAGCTGTTTTTT
few	TRBV12-3/TRBV12-4	TRBD1	TRBJ1-3	18	CASSPTGLGLLSGNTIYF	TGTGCCAGCAGTCCGACAGGGTTGGGGCTCCTCTCTGGAAACACCATATATTTT
once	TRBV19	TRBD1	TRBJ2-4	14	CASSWDRKKNIQYF	TGTGCCAGTAGTTGGGACAGAAAAAAAAACATTCAGTACTTC
few	TRBV18	TRBD2	TRBJ2-1	14	CASSLSGRFNEQFF	TGTGCCAGCTCCCTTAGCGGGAGATTCAATGAGCAGTTCTTC
few	TRBV4-1	NA	TRBJ1-3	17	CASSQVRQRFSGNTIYF	TGCGCCAGCAGCCAAGTTAGACAGAGATTCTCTGGAAACACCATATATTTT
few	TRBV30	TRBD2	TRBJ2-1	13	CAWSSVGGNEQFF	TGTGCCTGGAGTTCAGTCGGGGGGAATGAGCAGTTCTTC